The next 7 T cell receptor beta chains were all read from a single sample in a study of cytomegalovirus exposure and HLA in healthy donors. Researchers ran the PCR with 60 Vbeta and 13 Jbeta primers. TCRdb's table, derived via immunoSEQ multiplex PCR, lists solely in-frame clones and lacks some. The sample yields around 54,000 clones, around 82% seen once. The sequenced sample consisted of PBMCs. These receptors were taken from a man younger than 40 in good health and CMV-seropositive.

This clone has more than one count but fewer than ten. This chain joins TRBV19 and TRBJ1-1, with D hard to call. Trimming took off 4 bases at V and 1 base at J, with 13 bases between the two ends. Germline V gene data show CDR1 as LNHDA and CDR2 as SQIVND (reference sequence). The CDR3 covers 15 residues. This chain's CDR3 is CASSNFPRSNTEAFF. As DNA, the CDR3 is TGTGCCAGTAGTAATTTCCCGCGGTCGAACACTGAAGCTTTCTTT.

The chain has TRBV4-2 and TRBJ2-7, with 10 bases lining up with TRBD2. The germline gives CDR1 LGHNA, CDR2 YNFKEQ. V lost 4 bases to trimming and J lost 0 bases; unmatched junction nucleotides: 6. This CDR3 is built from 16 residues. The CDR3: CASSPQLAGASYEQYF. The DNA of the CDR3 is TGTGCCAGCAGCCCTCAGCTAGCGGGGGCCTCCTACGAGCAGTACTTC.

The chain employs TRBV6-1 and TRBJ1-2; the D gene is possibly TRBD1 (6 bases). V was cut by 0 bases and J by 4 bases, with 27 bases left in between. This CDR3 is 20 amino acids long. Per the germline V gene, CDR1 is MNHNS and CDR2 is SASEGT. The CDR3 DNA sequence: TGTGCCAGCAGTGAAGCTGGGAGAGGGATGGGGCAGGGGAGAAGCTATGGCTACACCTTC. It codes for CASSEAGRGMGQGRSYGYTF.

The rearrangement links TRBV5-1 to TRBJ2-5; 9 bases agree with TRBD2. The end of the DNA fits TRBJ2-7 better, so the J call may be wrong. Germline V gene data show CDR1 as SGHRS and CDR2 as YFSETQ. This CDR3 is built from 18 residues. CDR3 nucleotide sequence: TGCGCCAGCAGCTTAGGAAAGATAGCGGGGGAAATATACCACGAGCAGTACTTC. It yields the protein CASSLGKIAGEIYHEQYF.

This CDR3 reads CASSLYESGRTFF. DNA of the CDR3: TGTGCCAGCAGTTTATATGAATCAGGGCGGACTTTCTTT. The chain joins TRBV27 to TRBJ1-1, with D maybe TRBD1 (5 bases). The CDR3 spans 13 residues. V lost 1 base, J lost 12 bases, and 15 bases lay in between. From germline, CDR1 is MNHEY and CDR2 SMNVEV (reference sequence).

Of note for this clone: The sample carries other DNA sequences with the same CDR3. The V and J genes are TRBV18 and TRBJ1-5; 9 positions agree with TRBD1. The junction had 4 bases not matched to a gene; V was cut back by 3 bases and J by 4 bases. Germline V gene data show CDR1 as KGHSH and CDR2 as LQKENI. The CDR3 is 15 amino acids. CDR3 DNA sequence: TGTGCCAGCTCACCCGACAGGGGGGGGAATCAGCCCCAGCATTTT. Its translation: CASSPDRGGNQPQHF. The entire variable domain, with the rest obtained from reference TRBV18 and TRBJ1-5, is as follows: NAGVMQNPRHLVRRRGQEARLRCSPMKGHSHVYWYRQLPEEGLKFMVYLQKENIIDESGMPKERFSAEFPKEGPSILRIQQVVRGDSAAYFCASSPDRGGNQPQHFGDGTRLSIL.

The J gene is TRBJ1-2, the V gene TRBV19, with a possible D match to TRBD1 (5 bases). Germline V CDR1 and CDR2: LNHDA, SQIVND (reference sequence). The CDR3 contains 15 residues. Trimming cost V 5 bases and J 5 bases, with 18 bases left between them. CDR3 residues: CASSPRLGRWYGYTF. The CDR3 coding sequence is TGTGCCAGTAGTCCAAGGTTGGGGCGATGGTATGGCTACACCTTC.